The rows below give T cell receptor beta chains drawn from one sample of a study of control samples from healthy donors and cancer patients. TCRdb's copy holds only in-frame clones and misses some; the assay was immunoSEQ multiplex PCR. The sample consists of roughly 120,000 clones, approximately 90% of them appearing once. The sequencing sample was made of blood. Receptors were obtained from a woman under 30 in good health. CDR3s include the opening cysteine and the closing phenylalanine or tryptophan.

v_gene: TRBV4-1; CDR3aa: CASSQDSTGGIADTQYF
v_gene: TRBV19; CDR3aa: CASSIFRNTEAFF
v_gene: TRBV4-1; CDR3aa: CASSQVQGNYGYTF
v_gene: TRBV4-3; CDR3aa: CASSQDLRGPVSYEQYF
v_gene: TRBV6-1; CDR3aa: CASSEPAGADTGELFF
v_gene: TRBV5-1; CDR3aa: CASSEGTGGSRRGHEQFF
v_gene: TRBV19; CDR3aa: CASSIRGDKNIQYF
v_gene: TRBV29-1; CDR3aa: CSVDGWGLAGGQVETQYF
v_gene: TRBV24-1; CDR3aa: CATSARWTGDRRANVLTF
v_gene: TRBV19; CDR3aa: CASQPTQGNGYTF
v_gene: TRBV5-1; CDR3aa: CASSRPPGVSQQETQYF
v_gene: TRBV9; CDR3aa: CASSVSSPGYEQYF
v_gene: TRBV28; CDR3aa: CASSPLDSSYEQYF
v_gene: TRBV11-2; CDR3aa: CASSLQGQPSSGANVLTF
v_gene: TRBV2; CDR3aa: CASSQGRNQPQHF
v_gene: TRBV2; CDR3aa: CASSLEEHDRGSRTDTQYF
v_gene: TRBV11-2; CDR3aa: CASSHRVVTGRETQYF
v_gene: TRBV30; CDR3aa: CAWRRDSDTEAFF
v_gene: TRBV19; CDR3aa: CASSWGQGVGAEFNPFINTGELFF
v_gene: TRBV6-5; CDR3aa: CASSYKGVDSPLHF
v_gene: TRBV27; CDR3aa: CASSPHHSYYEQYF
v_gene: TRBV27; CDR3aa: CASSLTGQGAKYGYTF
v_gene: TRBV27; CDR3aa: CASSLRPGGGRDQETQYF
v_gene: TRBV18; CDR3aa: CASSPELGPDTQYF
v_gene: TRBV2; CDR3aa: CASSDSERNTEVFF
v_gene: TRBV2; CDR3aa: CASRGQGASEQYF
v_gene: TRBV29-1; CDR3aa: CSVVRGFGNEQYF
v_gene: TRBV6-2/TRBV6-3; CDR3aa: CASSYSAVEQYF
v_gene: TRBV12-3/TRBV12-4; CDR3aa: CASSYAPSYEQYF
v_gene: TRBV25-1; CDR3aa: CASSEQAPPESKAGELFF
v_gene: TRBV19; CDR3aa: CASSISDSDNSPLHF
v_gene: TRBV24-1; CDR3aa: CATSDTTGDGTQYF
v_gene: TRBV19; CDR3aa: CASSPLIGTDYNEQFF
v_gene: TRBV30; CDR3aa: CAWSGTGARQETQYF
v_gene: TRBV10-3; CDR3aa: CAISDVSSPLHF
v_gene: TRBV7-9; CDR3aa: CASSLPGQTNSPLHF
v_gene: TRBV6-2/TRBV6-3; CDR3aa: CASSYSFTLDFYGYTF
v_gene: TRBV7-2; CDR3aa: CASSLDEQFF
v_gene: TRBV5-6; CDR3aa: CASSLRGTNEKLFF
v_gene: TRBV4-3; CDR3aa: CASSQGAGERYEQYF
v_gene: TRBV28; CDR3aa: CASSLISEPQYF
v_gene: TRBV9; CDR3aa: CASSARQGDSPLHF
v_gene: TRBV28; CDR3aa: CASSFEGTEISGNTIYF
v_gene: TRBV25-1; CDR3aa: CASSEPERETRVEQFF